The 13 T cell receptor beta chains presented below share a single source sample, sequenced in a study of blood T cell repertoires in COVID-19. Assay: immunoSEQ multiplex PCR; the TCRdb copy retains only in-frame clones and omits some. Here the sample spans roughly 230,000 clones, 82% being singletons. Sequencing input: peripheral blood. Receptor source: an elderly woman with acute or convalescent COVID-19.

The CDR3 DNA reads as TGTGCCAGCAGTTCCCGGAGGACAGGGGGTAACTATGGCTACACCTTC. Its translation is CASSSRRTGGNYGYTF. The chain joins TRBV28 to TRBJ1-2, with 10 bases that match TRBD1. J was trimmed by 1 base and V by 4 bases; bases with no gene match: 6. This CDR3 comprises 16 residues. CDR1 is MDHEN and CDR2 is SYDVKM in the germline V gene.

The chain joins TRBV7-2 to TRBJ2-1; 8 bases line up with TRBD1. There are 16 residues in the CDR3. Germline CDR1 is SGHTA and CDR2 is FQGNSA. V gave up 0 bases and J gave up 6 bases; unmatched junction bases: 7. Written as DNA, the CDR3 is TGTGCCAGCAGCTTAGCAGTAGCACAGGGGGGCAATGAGCAGTTCTTC. Residues: CASSLAVAQGGNEQFF.

This chain uses TRBV7-6 with TRBJ2-3; 9 nucleotides agree with TRBD2. The J segment lost 2 bases and the V segment lost 0 bases, leaving 3 bases of the junction unmatched. The CDR3 totals 16 residues. Per the germline V gene, CDR1 is SGHVS and CDR2 is FNYEAQ. DNA for the CDR3: TGTGCCAGCAGCTTAGCAAGCGGGGGGACCACAGATACGCAGTATTTT. It is translated as CASSLASGGTTDTQYF.

The V call is TRBV29-1, the J call TRBJ1-2; TRBD1 might be the D (5 bases). V was clipped by 4 bases and J by 4 bases, with 7 bases between them. CDR1 is SQVTM and CDR2 is ANQGSEA in the germline V gene. The CDR3 is made up of 11 amino acids. CDR3 nucleotides: TGCAGCGTTGGACAGAGCTATGGCTACACCTTC. Encoded protein: CSVGQSYGYTF.

The V and J genes are TRBV5-4 and TRBJ1-4, with D uncertain. The CDR3 consists of 16 residues. The germline V gene has CDR1 SGHNT and CDR2 YYREEE (reference sequence). The V and J ends lost 0 bases and 4 bases respectively, with 13 bases between them. As DNA, the CDR3 is TGTGCCAGCAGCTTGGATGGCGGGCGGGTTAATGAAAAACTGTTTTTT. Protein product: CASSLDGGRVNEKLFF.

This rearrangement joins TRBV7-9 to TRBJ2-1; a weak D match, TRBD2 (5 bases). The V end lost 5 bases, the J end lost 8 bases, and 13 bases lay between the germline ends. The CDR3 runs to 13 residues. The germline gives CDR1 SEHNR, CDR2 FQNEAQ (reference sequence). The CDR3 DNA reads as TGTGCCAGCAGCCCGCCTAGCAACTATGAGCAGTTCTTC. It is translated as CASSPPSNYEQFF.

The table lists this clone with a few counts. The chain has TRBV7-8 and TRBJ1-2; 7 bases agree with TRBD1. The germline V gene encodes CDR1 SGHVS and CDR2 FQNEAQ. The length of the CDR3 is 13 residues. The J segment lost 8 bases and the V segment lost 6 bases, leaving 9 bases of the junction unmatched. The CDR3 DNA follows: TGTGCCAGCAGTGTCGACAGGGCACGCGGCTACACCTTC. Translating it yields CASSVDRARGYTF.

CDR3 in DNA: TGTGCCAGCTCACCACCGGTCCAGGGTCGCGGCTACACCTTC. Translated: CASSPPVQGRGYTF. The chain is built from TRBV18 and TRBJ1-2; tentative D call: TRBD1 (5 bases). There are 14 residues in the CDR3. Per the germline V gene, CDR1 is KGHSH and CDR2 is LQKENI. Trimming cost V 0 bases and J 8 bases, with 13 bases left between them.

This clone was seen more than once but under ten times. The rearrangement joins TRBV19 to TRBJ1-1; D perhaps matches TRBD1 (5 bases). The CDR3 is 13 amino acids. Germline V CDR1 and CDR2: LNHDA, SQIVND (reference sequence). V lost 3 bases to trimming and J lost 6 bases, with 11 bases between them. The CDR3 is CASSIQGFAEAFF. CDR3 bases: TGTGCCAGTAGTATTCAGGGATTCGCTGAAGCTTTCTTT.

CDR3 bases: TGTGCCAGCCAGCTTGGAGATAGGTATGGCTACACCTTC. This translates into CASQLGDRYGYTF. The rearrangement links TRBV6-5 to TRBJ1-2; D remains unclear. CDR1 and CDR2 (germline): MNHEY, SVGAGI. Trimming pared 8 bases from V and 5 bases from J, leaving 15 bases between. This CDR3 is 13 amino acids long.

This rearrangement joins TRBV7-2 to TRBJ2-1; 7 nucleotides align to TRBD2. The CDR3 has 16 amino acids. Germline CDR1 is SGHTA and CDR2 is FQGNSA. The ends lost 0 bases at V and 10 bases at J; junction bases unmatched: 12. The CDR3 region is CASSLAWSGASAEQFF. The CDR3 DNA reads as TGTGCCAGCAGCTTAGCGTGGAGCGGGGCCTCCGCGGAGCAGTTCTTC.

This clone appeared a single time. The genes are TRBV19 and TRBJ1-2, with 9 positions matching TRBD1. There are 15 residues in the CDR3. Germline assignment: CDR1 LNHDA and CDR2 SQIVND (reference sequence). Unmatched junction bases numbered 4, after V lost 1 base and J lost 4 bases. The CDR3 loop reads CASSIGQGETYGYTF. DNA of the CDR3: TGTGCCAGTAGTATAGGACAGGGGGAGACCTATGGCTACACCTTC.

The CDR3 bases are TGTGCCAGCAGCCCCCCCGGGGGGGCCGAAGCTTTCTTT. The encoded protein is CASSPPGGAEAFF. The chain links TRBV3-1 (or the pseudogene TRBV3-2) to TRBJ1-1; a weak D match, TRBD1 (6 bases). The CDR3 runs 13 residues. With 4 bases removed from V and 8 bases from J, the gap between germline ends came to 14 bases. The germline gives CDR1 LGHDT, CDR2 YNNKEL (reference sequence).